This entry is about one TCR beta chain. What it binds is unknown. The source of the sample is a study of shared clonotypes between healthy human individuals. The study's findings and limits: Incompleteness in sorted-subset sequencing, despite large depth, was shown by rarefaction.

Trimming cost V 5 bases and J 6 bases; bases outside gene matches: 10. CDR1 is SGHAT and CDR2 is FQNNGV in the germline V gene. There are 15 residues in the CDR3. Clones were sequenced by immunoSEQ multiplex PCR, and TCRdb holds only the in-frame ones, with some missing. The data hold 2 million to 2.5 million clones, with around 95% observed a single time. Memory CD4+ cells were the fraction left after CD45RA+ naive selection. This TCR was recovered from a man younger than 35 in good health. The sequencing sample was made of naive CD4+ T cells sorted from blood. Subset of the sample: CD45RA+ positively selected. V is TRBV11-2 and J is TRBJ1-1, with 9 nucleotides matching TRBD1. In DNA, the CDR3 is TGTGCCAGCAGCCCTCAAGGACAGGGGAGGGCTGAAGCTTTCTTT. It is translated as CASSPQGQGRAEAFF. The whole variable domain, filled in from reference TRBV11-2 and TRBJ1-1, reads EAGVAQSPRYKIIEKRQSVAFWCNPISGHATLYWYQQILGQGPKLLIQFQNNGVVDDSQLPKDRFSAERLKGVDSTLKIQPAKLEDSAVYLCASSPQGQGRAEAFFGQGTRLTVV.